This TCR beta chain was sequenced during a study of control samples from healthy donors and cancer patients. Sequencing used immunoSEQ multiplex PCR; TCRdb keeps in-frame clones, though not all of them. The sample has around 120,000 clones; roughly 84% are singletons. The CDR3 is 16 amino acids. The germline CDR1 and CDR2 sequences are SGDLS and YYNGEE. J gave up 1 base and V 5 bases, and 6 bases lay outside the gene matches. The sequencing sample was made of blood. The clonotype comes from a man aged 35 to 55 in good health. The chain combines TRBV9 with TRBJ1-1; 12 nucleotides align to TRBD1. CDR3 protein: CASRGTGGSGNTEAFF. CDR3 in DNA: TGTGCCAGCAGGGGGACAGGGGGCTCGGGGAACACTGAAGCTTTCTTT.